One and the same sample provided the 8 T cell receptor beta chains below, sequenced in a study of control samples from healthy donors and cancer patients. Sequencing was performed with immunoSEQ multiplex PCR; in TCRdb, only in-frame clones are kept and a portion is missing. The data hold approximately 120,000 clones, with around 94% observed a single time. Sequencing was carried out using PBMCs. The receptors were sampled from a man of 80 years or more with head and neck cancer.

V usage is TRBV3-1 (or the pseudogene TRBV3-2) and J usage is TRBJ2-5; 8 bases match TRBD2. The germline V gene encodes CDR1 LGHDT and CDR2 YNNKEL (reference sequence). The CDR3 covers 16 residues. V trimming: 1 base; J trimming: 5 bases; junction bases outside the gene matches: 9. CDR3 DNA: TGTGCCAGCAGCCAAGTGGGAGGGACTAGACGTGAGACCCAGTACTTC. Amino acids: CASSQVGGTRRETQYF.

The V and J genes are TRBV10-2 and TRBJ1-6, with a possible D match to TRBD1 (6 bases). Trimming pared 7 bases from V and 7 bases from J, leaving 14 bases between. The CDR3 is 14 residues long. Germline assignment: CDR1 WSHSY and CDR2 SAAADI. CDR3 sequence reads: CASTLQGGNSPLHF. DNA of the CDR3: TGCGCCAGCACCCTACAGGGAGGGAATTCACCCCTCCACTTT.

The V call is TRBV21-1, the J call TRBJ2-7; the table's D call, TRBD2, was not checked against the DNA. TRBV21-1 corresponds to a pseudogene. The CDR3 loop spans 12 amino acids. The CDR3 bases are TGTGCCAGCAGCAACGGACTCTACGAGCAGTACTTC. Its protein is CASSNGLYEQYF.

The chain employs TRBV3-1 (or the pseudogene TRBV3-2) and TRBJ2-1; 7 positions match TRBD2. CDR1 is LGHDT, CDR2 YNNKEL, per germline (reference sequence). The CDR3 consists of 17 residues. The V segment lost 2 bases and the J segment 3 bases; nucleotides outside the gene matches: 10. The CDR3 nucleotides are TGTGCCAGCAGCCAAATAGCGAGCGGGGAAAACTACAATGAGCAGTTCTTC. Amino acid sequence: CASSQIASGENYNEQFF.

This chain links TRBV30 with TRBJ1-2; 10 bases agree with TRBD1. The CDR3 is 13 residues long. CDR1 and CDR2 from the germline V gene are GTSNPN and SVGIG (reference sequence). V lost 2 bases, J lost 7 bases, and 4 bases stayed unmatched. The CDR3 protein is CAWSPGQGIGYTF. CDR3 DNA: TGTGCCTGGAGTCCGGGACAGGGGATTGGCTACACCTTC.

This sequence joins TRBV5-1 and TRBJ1-1; a possible D gene is TRBD1 (5 bases). V lost 2 bases and J lost 0, with 11 bases in between. The CDR3 runs 15 residues. The germline V gene encodes CDR1 SGHRS and CDR2 YFSETQ. The CDR3 region is CASSFLGDVNTEAFF. The CDR3 coding sequence is TGCGCCAGCAGCTTTTTAGGGGACGTGAACACTGAAGCTTTCTTT.

V gene TRBV11-2 combines with J gene TRBJ2-2, with TRBD2 identical over 8 bases. V trimming: 5 bases; J trimming: 5 bases; junction bases outside the gene matches: 7. The CDR3 loop spans 15 amino acids. Looked up from germline, CDR1 is SGHAT and CDR2 is FQNNGV. In DNA, the CDR3 is TGTGCCAGCAGCACTGTGAGCGGGGGAACCGGGGAGCTGTTTTTT. It translates to CASSTVSGGTGELFF.

This chain connects TRBV6-5 to TRBJ2-4; D is tentatively TRBD1 or TRBD2 (5 bases each). The germline V and J ends were trimmed by 6 bases and 7 bases, with 19 bases remaining between them. CDR3 length: 15 residues. Germline CDR1 MNHEY, CDR2 SVGAGI. CDR3 sequence (DNA): TGTGCCAGCAGCCGGGGCGAGGCCCAAAGGAACATTCAGTACTTC. Amino acid sequence: CASSRGEAQRNIQYF.